The 27 T cell receptor beta chains presented below share a single source sample, sequenced in a study of T cells in Graves' hyperthyroidism and ophthalmopathy. Amplified TCR beta CDR3 regions came from RNA transcripts. Primed by the HTBI set, a first-round RT-PCR was run on the TCR CDR3. TCRdb itself ran the multiplex PCR reads through MiXCR, one entry per CDR3 protein. This sample has fewer than 850,000 distinct CDR3 sequences; around a sixth occur once, and the top ten carry around a sixth. The material sequenced was blood. The receptors were gathered from a man aged 50-59 years with Graves' hyperthyroidism.

This clonotype has only a few counts. The gene calls are TRBV10-3 and TRBJ2-3; either TRBD1 or TRBD2 may supply D (6 bases each). The length of the CDR3 is 15 residues. CDR1 and CDR2 (germline): ENHRY, SYGVKD. The ends were cut back, 4 bases at V and 3 bases at J, with 14 bases in the middle. The CDR3 DNA follows: TGTGCCATCAGTGGTCGGGGGCAGAAAACAGATACGCAGTATTTT. It codes for CAISGRGQKTDTQYF.

The chain carries TRBV18 and TRBJ1-2; no reliable D call. The CDR3 contains 15 residues. CDR1 is KGHSH, CDR2 LQKENI, per germline. V was pared by 6 bases and J by 0 bases, with 14 bases between. In nucleotides, the CDR3 is TGTGCCAGCTCGGACGAGGACGGAGCTAACTATGGCTACACCTTC. Amino acid sequence: CASSDEDGANYGYTF.

The CDR3 loop reads CASSLGDSGSIETQYF. CDR3 DNA: TGCGCCAGCAGCTTGGGTGATAGCGGGAGTATCGAGACCCAGTACTTC. The gene calls are TRBV5-1 and TRBJ2-5; 9 bases fit TRBD2. The CDR3 length is 16 residues. CDR1 SGHRS and CDR2 YFSETQ come from the germline V gene. After removal of 0 bases from V and 5 bases from J, the junction contained 8 bases not matched to a gene. Together with reference TRBV5-1 and TRBJ2-5, the CDR3 gives the full variable domain: KAGVTQTPRYLIKTRGQQVTLSCSPISGHRSVSWYQQTPGQGLQFLFEYFSETQRNKGNFPGRFSGRQFSNSRSEMNVSTLELGDSALYLCASSLGDSGSIETQYFGPGTRLLVL.

With regard to this clonotype: The junction shows a germline mismatch at one end, possibly a read error. The gene calls are TRBV30 and TRBJ2-7; no clear D gene. Germline assignment: CDR1 GTSNPN and CDR2 SVGIG (reference sequence). This CDR3 spans 15 amino acids. The CDR3: CACSGSPITPYEQYF. CDR3 nucleotide sequence: TGTGCCTGCAGTGGAAGTCCGATCACCCCCTACGAGCAGTACTTC.

This clonotype has a count of ten or more. The chain joins TRBV11-3 to TRBJ2-1; possible D gene TRBD1, 7 bases. V lost 4 bases, J lost 0 bases, and 10 bases lay in between. Germline V gene sequence: CDR1 SGHNT, CDR2 YENEEA. The CDR3 has 15 residues. CDR3 in amino acids: CASSYRGLSYNEQFF. The DNA for the CDR3 is TGTGCCAGCAGCTACAGGGGACTCTCCTACAATGAGCAGTTCTTC.

In this sample, this clonotype turned up many times. The V and J genes are TRBV28 and TRBJ1-1; D call uncertain. V lost 4 bases and J 7 bases, leaving 13 bases between the germline ends. The CDR3 has 13 amino acids. Germline loops: CDR1 MDHEN, CDR2 SYDVKM. DNA of the CDR3: TGTGCCAGCAGTTCCCCTAGCAGAATTGAAGCTTTCTTT. Translating it yields CASSSPSRIEAFF.

V usage is TRBV27 and J usage is TRBJ1-4; D remains unclear. V lost 8 bases, J lost 6 bases, and 4 bases lay in between. There are 10 residues in the CDR3. Germline CDR1 and CDR2: MNHEY and SMNVEV (reference sequence). CDR3 protein: CASRDEKLFF. The CDR3, as DNA: TGTGCCAGCCGAGATGAAAAACTGTTTTTT.

The sample holds a few counts of this clonotype. V usage is TRBV10-1 and J usage is TRBJ1-4; possibly TRBD1 for D (6 bases). The CDR3 sequence is 15 residues long. Germline V lookup: CDR1 WNHNN, CDR2 SYGVQD (reference sequence). With 5 bases removed from V and 3 bases from J, the gap between germline ends came to 13 bases. As DNA, the CDR3 is TGCGCCAGCAGTTCCGGAGGGGGGCCTAATGAAAAACTGTTTTTT. It translates to CASSSGGGPNEKLFF.

This chain connects TRBV6-1 to TRBJ2-1; D unresolved. Germline V gene data show CDR1 as MNHNS and CDR2 as SASEGT. The CDR3 has 15 amino acids. The V end lost 6 bases, the J end lost 2 bases, and 14 bases lay between the germline ends. The CDR3 DNA is TGTGCCAGCAGCACCCCCGACAACCCCTACAATGAGCAGTTCTTC. It specifies CASSTPDNPYNEQFF.

This clonotype was counted ten times or more. The chain combines TRBV5-1 with TRBJ2-1, with 10 bases aligning to TRBD1. After removal of 4 bases from V and 7 bases from J, the junction contained 5 bases not matched to a gene. Per the germline V gene, CDR1 is SGHRS and CDR2 is YFSETQ. The CDR3 spans 14 residues. The CDR3 DNA is TGCGCCAGCAGCGAAGGACAGGGGGGTAATGAGCAGTTCTTC. Translated, it gives CASSEGQGGNEQFF. The whole variable domain, filled in from reference TRBV5-1 and TRBJ2-1, reads KAGVTQTPRYLIKTRGQQVTLSCSPISGHRSVSWYQQTPGQGLQFLFEYFSETQRNKGNFPGRFSGRQFSNSRSEMNVSTLELGDSALYLCASSEGQGGNEQFFGPGTRLTVL.

This clonotype was observed at least ten times. This chain uses TRBV7-2 with TRBJ2-1; TRBD2 aligns across 9 bases. The CDR3 has 18 amino acids. CDR1 and CDR2 (germline): SGHTA, FQGNSA. With V trimmed by 5 bases and J by 2 bases, 13 bases remained unmatched. The CDR3 DNA reads as TGTGCCAGCAGCCCGGGGGGTGCGGGAGGGCCCCCCTACAATGAGCAGTTCTTC. Translated: CASSPGGAGGPPYNEQFF.

This clonotype was observed many times. CDR3 DNA sequence: TGTGCCAGCAGCCAAGCGGGGCTTATGAACACTGAAGCTTTCTTT. Translating it yields CASSQAGLMNTEAFF. The chain joins TRBV14 to TRBJ1-1; a possible D gene is TRBD1 (5 bases). V was trimmed by 1 base and J by 0 bases, leaving 9 bases between them. The length of the CDR3 is 15 residues. Germline CDR1 reads SGHDN; CDR2 reads FVKESK.

Many counts were recorded for this clonotype. The chain is built from TRBV29-1 and TRBJ1-1; D call uncertain. The V and J ends lost 0 bases and 4 bases respectively, with 15 bases between them. This CDR3 is 15 amino acids long. In germline, CDR1 is SQVTM, CDR2 ANQGSEA. In DNA, the CDR3 is TGCAGCGTTGAAGACGGACGTCGGAAGGGCACTGAAGCTTTCTTT. Encoded protein: CSVEDGRRKGTEAFF.

This clonotype has ten or more counts. This chain connects TRBV2 to TRBJ2-1; D may be TRBD1 or TRBD2 (6 bases each). The CDR3 is made up of 12 amino acids. Germline loops: CDR1 SNHLY, CDR2 FYNNEI. The V gene lost 11 bases and the J gene lost 8 bases, with 16 bases spanning the gap. The CDR3 region has the DNA TGTGCCGGCCTTACGGAGGGGGATGAGCAGTTCTTC. It yields the protein CAGLTEGDEQFF.

This clonotype occurred a few times. The chain joins TRBV6-1 to TRBJ2-1, with 9 positions matching TRBD2. V was pared by 5 bases and J by 6 bases, with 11 bases of the junction left unmatched. Germline assignment: CDR1 MNHNS and CDR2 SASEGT. This CDR3 contains 16 residues. The CDR3 DNA is TGTGCCAGCAGTCCGGCCTCTAGCGGGAATGGCAATGAGCAGTTCTTC. Translating gives CASSPASSGNGNEQFF.

The chain links TRBV2 to TRBJ1-2; D unresolved. The CDR3 runs to 13 residues. Germline V gene sequence: CDR1 SNHLY, CDR2 FYNNEI. V was shortened by 4 bases and J by 7 bases, with 13 bases between the two germline ends. The CDR3 protein is CASSVSPTGGYTF. In nucleotides, the CDR3 is TGTGCCAGCAGTGTCTCACCAACGGGTGGCTACACCTTC.

This clonotype has a handful of counts. The chain uses TRBV28 and TRBJ2-3; 9 bases align to TRBD1. V lost 5 bases, J lost 6 bases, and 6 bases stayed unmatched. This CDR3 has 14 amino acids. Germline CDR1 MDHEN, CDR2 SYDVKM. DNA of the CDR3: TGTGCCAGCAGTGGTACAGGGGGCGCGGATACGCAGTATTTT. Translation: CASSGTGGADTQYF.

In its sample, this clonotype was seen many times. V and J are TRBV7-2 and TRBJ2-1; no clear D. V lost 6 bases and J lost 1, with 7 bases in between. Germline V lookup: CDR1 SGHTA, CDR2 FQGNSA. The CDR3 covers 13 residues. The CDR3 region has the DNA TGTGCCAGCAGAACCCAATCCTACAATGAGCAGTTCTTC. This codes for CASRTQSYNEQFF.

There are many counts of this clonotype. The V call is TRBV11-2, the J call TRBJ2-3; D not resolved. The ends were cut back, 3 bases at V and 6 bases at J, with 16 bases in the middle. Germline values: CDR1 SGHAT, CDR2 FQNNGV. The CDR3 loop spans 15 amino acids. CDR3: CASSFRVASADTQYF. The CDR3 DNA sequence: TGTGCCAGCAGCTTTCGGGTAGCATCAGCTGATACGCAGTATTTT.

In this sample, this clonotype turned up many times. J is TRBJ2-7 and V is TRBV7-9; D is uncertain. Per germline, CDR1 SEHNR and CDR2 FQNEAQ (reference sequence). This CDR3 region has 12 residues. The V and J ends lost 3 bases and 5 bases respectively, with 8 bases between them. The chain's CDR3 is CASSFLEDEQYF. CDR3 sequence (DNA): TGTGCCAGCAGCTTCCTAGAGGACGAGCAGTACTTC.

This clonotype was observed at least ten times. J is TRBJ2-7 and V is TRBV28; 8 nucleotides align to TRBD1. Germline values: CDR1 MDHEN, CDR2 SYDVKM. The J segment lost 2 bases and the V segment lost 1 base, leaving 4 bases of the junction unmatched. The CDR3 contains 15 residues. The CDR3, as DNA: TGTGCCAGCAGTTTATCCCCGGGACAGGCCTACGAGCAGTACTTC. Encoded protein: CASSLSPGQAYEQYF.

Ten or more counts support this clonotype. The gene calls are TRBV24-1 and TRBJ1-5, with 11 nucleotides matching TRBD1. Germline CDR1 is KGHDR and CDR2 is SFDVKD. This CDR3 spans 14 amino acids. With V trimmed by 6 bases and J by 9 bases, 6 bases remained unmatched. The CDR3 region is CATSPGTGGTPQHF. CDR3 nucleotides: TGTGCCACCAGTCCCGGGACAGGGGGAACGCCCCAGCATTTT.

V gene TRBV27 combines with J gene TRBJ2-1, with 7 bases matching TRBD1. Judging by the DNA end, TRBJ2-7 fits better; the J call may be wrong. Germline CDR1 reads MNHEY; CDR2 reads SMNVEV (reference sequence). This CDR3 contains 13 residues. The CDR3 nucleotides are TGTGCCAGCAGTTTATCGACAGGGAATGAGCAGTACTTC. Amino acids: CASSLSTGNEQYF.

With regard to this clonotype: An end of the junction differs from the germline gene, which may be a read error. The J gene is TRBJ1-2, the V gene TRBV6-5, with D uncertain. The length of the CDR3 is 14 residues. Per germline, CDR1 MNHEY and CDR2 SVGAGI. The chain's CDR3 is CASSYTTGWGGYTF. The DNA of the CDR3 is TGCGCCAGCAGTTACACGACTGGTTGGGGAGGCTACACCTTC.

This clonotype was recorded many times. Here the CDR3 reads CAWSPSQHF. CDR3 sequence (DNA): TGTGCCTGGAGCCCCAGCCAGCATTTT. This sequence joins TRBV30 and TRBJ1-5; D unclear. Germline V gene sequence: CDR1 GTSNPN, CDR2 SVGIG (reference sequence). V was clipped by 3 bases and J by 12 bases, with 6 bases between them. This CDR3 spans 9 amino acids.

About this clonotype: Being one base from a much bigger clone, this may be a read error. This rearrangement joins TRBV20-1 to TRBJ2-3; 9 nucleotides match TRBD2. Trimming took 5 bases from V and 4 from J; bases not matched to a gene: 10. Germline loops: CDR1 DFQATT, CDR2 SNEGSKA (reference sequence). There are 15 residues in the CDR3. This CDR3 is CSAHTGTSIPDTQYF. CDR3 nucleotides: TGCAGTGCTCACACCGGGACTAGCATCCCAGATACGCAGTATTTT.

This clonotype turned up a few times. This chain links TRBV19 with TRBJ1-2; D remains unclear. Trimming removed 4 bases at V and 8 bases at J, with 11 bases between. The CDR3 sequence is 12 residues long. Germline CDR1 LNHDA, CDR2 SQIVND (reference sequence). The CDR3 DNA reads as TGTGCCAGTAGTAAAGAAGGGAAGGGCTACACCTTC. Translation gives CASSKEGKGYTF.